This TCR beta chain was retrieved from a study of cytomegalovirus exposure and HLA in healthy donors. At the level of the study: The same platform was used for the 120 validation repertoires and the 500 to 700 first-cohort repertoires, a later analysis reported.

This table comes from immunoSEQ multiplex PCR, and its TCRdb copy is limited to in-frame clones, with some not included. The data contain over 55,000 clones, 75% to 95% of them singletons. The CDR3 spans 15 residues. The germline V gene has CDR1 MNHNY and CDR2 SVGAGI (reference sequence). The V gene lost 0 bases and the J gene lost 6 bases, with 15 bases spanning the gap. Comment on this clone: Its antigen is currently unknown.

The donors were in the approximately 120-subject validation cohort; that cohort was separate from the roughly 700-subject first cohort. Study-level findings and limits: A list of 164 TCR beta chains associated with cytomegalovirus was given. In the approximately 120 validation repertoires, a later analysis found that first-cohort TCR clusters tended to co-occur.

The sequenced material came from PBMCs. The clonotype comes from a man younger than 35 in good health and CMV-seronegative. The rearrangement joins TRBV6-6 to TRBJ2-7, with unresolved D. The CDR3 DNA reads as TGTGCCAGCAGTTACTCGAGAAGCCTTAGTAGCGAGCAGTACTTC. This sequence encodes CASSYSRSLSSEQYF.